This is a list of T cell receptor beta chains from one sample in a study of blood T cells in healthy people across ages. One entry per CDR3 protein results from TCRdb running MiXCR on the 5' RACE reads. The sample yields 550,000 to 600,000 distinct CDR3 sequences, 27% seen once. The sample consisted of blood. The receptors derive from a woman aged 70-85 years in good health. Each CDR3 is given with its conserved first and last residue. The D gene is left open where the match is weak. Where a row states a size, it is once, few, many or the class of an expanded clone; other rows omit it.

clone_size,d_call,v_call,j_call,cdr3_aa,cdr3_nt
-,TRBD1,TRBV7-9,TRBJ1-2,CASSIGQGHYGYTF,TGTGCCAGCAGCATAGGACAGGGGCATTATGGCTACACCTTC
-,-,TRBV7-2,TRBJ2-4,CASSLWAVPQYF,TGTGCCAGCAGCTTATGGGCGGTCCCGCAGTACTTC
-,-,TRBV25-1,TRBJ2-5,CASSGMVGRGETQYF,TGTGCCAGCAGTGGAATGGTTGGAAGAGGGGAGACCCAGTACTTC
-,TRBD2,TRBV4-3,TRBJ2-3,CASSQGGRDTQYF,TGCGCCAGCAGCCAAGGCGGGAGAGATACGCAGTATTTT
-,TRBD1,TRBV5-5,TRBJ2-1,CASSARTGEQFF,TGTGCCAGCAGCGCTAGGACAGGGGAGCAGTTCTTC
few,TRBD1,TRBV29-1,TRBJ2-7,CSVRQGIIYEQYF,TGCAGCGTTAGACAGGGTATAATCTACGAGCAGTACTTC
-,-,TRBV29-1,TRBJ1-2,CSVEAPRAPLYYGYTF,TGCAGCGTTGAGGCGCCCCGGGCACCGCTATACTATGGCTACACCTTC
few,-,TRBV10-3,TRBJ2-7,CAITSSSYEQYF,TGTGCCATCACCTCAAGCTCCTACGAGCAGTACTTC
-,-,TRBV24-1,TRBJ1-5,CATSDLIGGRQPQHF,TGTGCCACCAGTGATTTGATTGGGGGGCGTCAGCCCCAGCATTTT
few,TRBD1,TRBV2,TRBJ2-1,CASGGTGGSYNEQFF,TGTGCCAGCGGAGGGACAGGGGGCTCCTACAATGAGCAGTTCTTC
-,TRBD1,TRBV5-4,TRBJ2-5,CASQGAEETQYF,TGTGCCAGTCAGGGGGCGGAAGAGACCCAGTACTTC
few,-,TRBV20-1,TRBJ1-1,CSASRAGPNTEAFF,TGCAGTGCTAGCAGGGCAGGGCCGAACACTGAAGCTTTCTTT
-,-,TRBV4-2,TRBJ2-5,CASSPGIGTSPQETQYF,TGTGCCAGCAGCCCCGGAATTGGGACTTCGCCTCAAGAGACCCAGTACTTC
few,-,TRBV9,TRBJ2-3,CASSPGGPDTQYF,TGTGCCAGCAGCCCGGGGGGCCCAGATACGCAGTATTTT
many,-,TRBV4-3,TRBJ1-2,CASSQLTGTNYGYTF,TGCGCCAGCAGCCAGCTTACAGGGACCAACTATGGCTACACCTTC
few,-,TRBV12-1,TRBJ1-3,CASGIRNTYGNTIYF,TGTGCCAGCGGCATCAGGAACACCTATGGAAACACCATATATTTT
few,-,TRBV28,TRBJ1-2,CASTSAGSIFYGYTF,TGTGCCAGCACTTCAGCCGGCAGTATCTTCTATGGCTACACCTTC
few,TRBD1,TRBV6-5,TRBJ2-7,CASSAGQGKYEQYF,TGTGCCAGCAGTGCGGGACAGGGAAAATACGAGCAGTACTTC
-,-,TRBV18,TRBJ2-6,CASSPRLTSGANVLAF,TGTGCCAGCTCACCACGACTGACCTCTGGGGCCAACGTCCTGGCTTTC
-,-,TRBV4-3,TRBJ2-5,CASSQERGPWETQYF,TGCGCCAGCAGCCAAGAACGGGGGCCTTGGGAGACCCAGTACTTC
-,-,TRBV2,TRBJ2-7,CASSEVLSWHEQYF,TGTGCCAGCAGTGAGGTCCTCTCCTGGCACGAGCAGTACTTC
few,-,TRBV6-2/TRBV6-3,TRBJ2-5,CASSHYGSETQYF,TGTGCCAGCAGTCACTATGGTTCTGAGACCCAGTACTTC
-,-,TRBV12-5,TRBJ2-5,CASGLVPWGSETQYF,TGTGCTAGTGGTTTGGTACCCTGGGGGAGCGAGACCCAGTACTTC
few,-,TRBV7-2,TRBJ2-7,CASSPNRVIYEQYF,TGTGCCAGCAGCCCCAACAGGGTAATTTACGAGCAGTACTTC
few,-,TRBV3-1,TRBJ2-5,CASSQEVIEETQYF,TGTGCCAGCAGCCAAGAGGTAATAGAAGAGACCCAGTACTTC
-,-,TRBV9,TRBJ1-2,CASSVEGSAYGYTF,TGTGCCAGCAGCGTAGAAGGGTCGGCGTATGGCTACACCTTC
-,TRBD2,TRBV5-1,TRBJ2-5,CASSGGTSLKETQYF,TGCGCCAGCAGCGGCGGGACTAGCCTGAAGGAGACCCAGTACTTC
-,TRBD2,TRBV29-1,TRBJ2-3,CSGRGGADAQYF,TGCAGTGGGCGGGGGGGCGCAGATGCGCAGTATTTT
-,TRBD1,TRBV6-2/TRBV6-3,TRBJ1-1,CASSDRGYGNTEAFF,TGTGCCAGCAGTGACAGGGGCTATGGGAACACTGAAGCTTTCTTT
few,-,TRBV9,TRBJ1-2,CASSVGVYPGYGYTF,TGTGCCAGCAGCGTAGGTGTCTACCCTGGCTATGGCTACACCTTC
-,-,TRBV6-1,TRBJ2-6,CASRTPGTGANVLTF,TGTGCCAGCAGGACTCCGGGAACTGGGGCCAACGTCCTGACTTTC
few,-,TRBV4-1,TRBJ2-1,CASSNPPPYNEQFF,TGCGCCAGCAGCAACCCCCCACCCTACAATGAGCAGTTCTTC
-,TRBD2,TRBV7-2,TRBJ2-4,CASSQRGPGGALAKNIQYF,TGTGCCAGCAGCCAACGGGGGCCCGGGGGGGCTCTCGCCAAAAACATTCAGTACTTC
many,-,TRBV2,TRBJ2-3,CASILQGRTDTQYF,TGTGCCAGCATTTTACAGGGGAGGACAGATACGCAGTATTTT
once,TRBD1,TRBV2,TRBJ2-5,CASGARDRRETQYF,TGTGCCAGCGGGGCAAGGGACAGAAGAGAGACCCAGTACTTC
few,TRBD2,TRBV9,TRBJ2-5,CASSVRSGGDMETQYF,TGTGCCAGCAGCGTAAGGAGCGGGGGTGATATGGAGACCCAGTACTTC
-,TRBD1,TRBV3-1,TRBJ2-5,CASSQEGTGGGGTQYF,TGTGCCAGCAGCCAAGAAGGGACAGGGGGCGGTGGGACCCAGTACTTC
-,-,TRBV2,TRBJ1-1,CASTGDLNTEAFF,TGTGCCAGCACAGGAGACCTTAACACTGAAGCTTTCTTT
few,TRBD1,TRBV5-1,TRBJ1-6,CASSMDRDRSPLHF,TGCGCCAGCAGCATGGACAGGGATCGATCACCCCTCCACTTT
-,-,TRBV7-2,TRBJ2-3,CASSTVADTQYF,TGTGCCAGCAGCACCGTTGCAGATACGCAGTATTTT